These 25 T cell receptor beta chains originate from one sample sequenced in a study of cytomegalovirus exposure and HLA in healthy donors. The PCR ran on 60 Vbeta and 13 Jbeta primers. Using immunoSEQ multiplex PCR, the repertoire was profiled, and TCRdb retains in-frame clones only, with some absent. The table lists roughly 100,000 clones, 60% to 80% of them singletons. Source material: PBMCs. Receptors were obtained from a boy aged 5-17 years in good health and CMV-seronegative.

This clone came up once. This chain uses TRBV28 with TRBJ1-5, with D hard to call. The CDR3 loop spans 14 amino acids. Germline V lookup: CDR1 MDHEN, CDR2 SYDVKM. Deletions cut 2 bases from V and 6 bases from J, with 11 bases between. CDR3: CASSLAGYSQPQHF. In nucleotides, the CDR3 is TGTGCCAGCAGTTTAGCAGGTTATAGTCAGCCCCAGCATTTT.

The chain is built from TRBV5-4 and TRBJ2-1, with 7 bases aligning to TRBD1. The trim removed 3 bases at V and 7 bases at J, leaving 10 bases unmatched. CDR1 is SGHNT, CDR2 YYREEE, per germline (reference sequence). The CDR3 length is 15 residues. CDR3 residues: CASSWDSSSGNEQFF. CDR3 DNA: TGTGCCAGCAGCTGGGACAGTTCTAGTGGTAATGAGCAGTTCTTC.

The genes are TRBV5-1 and TRBJ2-1; D perhaps matches TRBD1 (5 bases). This CDR3 contains 14 residues. The ends were cut back, 3 bases at V and 3 bases at J, with 10 bases in the middle. Germline V lookup: CDR1 SGHRS, CDR2 YFSETQ. The CDR3 is CASSYRSRYNEQFF. CDR3 DNA sequence: TGCGCCAGCAGCTACAGGTCACGCTACAATGAGCAGTTCTTC.

The chain recombines TRBV18 with TRBJ2-7; TRBD2 agrees at 12 bases. Germline loops: CDR1 KGHSH, CDR2 LQKENI. Unmatched junction bases numbered 16, after V lost 8 bases and J lost 2 bases. The CDR3 runs 18 residues. The CDR3 sequence: CASQPTLTSGGTTYEQYF. The CDR3 nucleotides read TGTGCCAGCCAACCAACCCTCACTAGCGGGGGGACTACCTACGAGCAGTACTTC.

The chain employs TRBV6-1 and TRBJ2-5; 14 positions agree with TRBD2. The J segment lost 5 bases and the V segment lost 10 bases, leaving 9 bases of the junction unmatched. This CDR3 spans 15 amino acids. Germline V gene lookup returns CDR1 MNHNS and CDR2 SASEGT. CDR3 protein: CATPGTSGGGETQYF. DNA of the CDR3: TGTGCCACCCCCGGGACTAGCGGGGGCGGGGAGACCCAGTACTTC.

In nucleotides, the CDR3 is TGTGCCAGCTCGCCTCCGACACCCTTCTATGGCTACACCTTC. Its protein product is CASSPPTPFYGYTF. The genes are TRBV18 and TRBJ1-2, with D unclear. CDR1 and CDR2 from the germline V gene are KGHSH and LQKENI. V was cut by 6 bases and J by 4 bases, with 15 bases left in between. This CDR3 region has 14 residues.

The chain employs TRBV6-5 and TRBJ2-7; a possible D gene is TRBD2 (6 bases). Germline CDR1 MNHEY, CDR2 SVGAGI. Trimming removed 2 bases at V and 1 base at J, with 6 bases between. This CDR3 has 13 amino acids. CDR3 nucleotides: TGTGCCAGCAGTTACCTAGCGTCCTACGAGCAGTACTTC. It codes for CASSYLASYEQYF.

This chain joins TRBV27 and TRBJ2-2; D may be TRBD2 (6 bases). Germline V gives CDR1 MNHEY, CDR2 SMNVEV (reference sequence). Trimming took off 5 bases at V and 6 bases at J, with 22 bases between the two ends. The CDR3 has 17 residues. The CDR3 DNA is TGTGCCAGCAGTCCCTACTCGTGGGGGGTCCTTTCCGGGGAGCTGTTTTTT. Translating it yields CASSPYSWGVLSGELFF.

This rearrangement joins TRBV28 to TRBJ2-7; D gene unclear. The CDR3 runs 10 residues. The V gene lost 2 bases and the J gene lost 7 bases, with 3 bases spanning the gap. Per the germline V gene, CDR1 is MDHEN and CDR2 is SYDVKM. CDR3 nucleotides: TGTGCCAGCAGTTTACAAGAGCAGTACTTC. Translating gives CASSLQEQYF.

The CDR3 nucleotides are TGTGCCAGCAGTATCCACGCCACAGGGGGCCCTGAAGCTTTCTTT. Translated: CASSIHATGGPEAFF. The chain links TRBV27 to TRBJ1-1; 9 positions match TRBD1. Germline V CDR1 and CDR2: MNHEY, SMNVEV (reference sequence). The CDR3 runs to 15 residues. V trimming: 5 bases; J trimming: 6 bases; junction bases outside the gene matches: 10.

The chain carries TRBV2 and TRBJ1-6; TRBD1 is a possible D gene (5 bases). This CDR3 is built from 15 residues. In germline, CDR1 is SNHLY, CDR2 FYNNEI. The V gene lost 6 bases and the J gene lost 6 bases, with 15 bases spanning the gap. CDR3 coding DNA: TGTGCCAGCAGGGGCAGGGTATCGGGTAATTCACCCCTCCACTTT. Translated, it gives CASRGRVSGNSPLHF.

The chain recombines TRBV5-6 with TRBJ1-5; unclear D gene. Between the trimmed V and J ends, which lost 4 bases and 0 bases, there was a span of 11 bases. CDR1 SGHDT and CDR2 YYEEEE come from the germline V gene. This CDR3 has 15 residues. The CDR3 here is CASSRQSYSNQPQHF. Here the CDR3 DNA reads TGTGCCAGCAGCAGACAAAGTTATAGCAATCAGCCCCAGCATTTT.

This clone was seen once. CDR3: CAWSRDSSTDTQYF. The CDR3, as DNA: TGTGCCTGGAGCCGGGACAGCAGCACAGATACGCAGTATTTT. The chain links TRBV30 to TRBJ2-3, with 7 positions matching TRBD1. The germline V gene has CDR1 GTSNPN and CDR2 SVGIG (reference sequence). The CDR3 totals 14 residues. Trimming removed 3 bases from V and 0 bases from J; junction bases left unmatched: 3. Combining the CDR3 with reference TRBV30 and TRBJ2-3 gives the whole variable domain SQTIHQWPATLVQPVGSPLSLECTVEGTSNPNLYWYRQAAGRGLQLLFYSVGIGQISSEVPQNLSASRPQDRQFILSSKKLLLSDSGFYLCAWSRDSSTDTQYFGPGTRLTVL.

This clone appeared a single time. The chain couples TRBV28 to TRBJ2-7, with TRBD2 matching over 7 bases. The CDR3 totals 14 residues. J gave up 3 bases and V 7 bases, and 9 bases lay outside the gene matches. Germline V gene data show CDR1 as MDHEN and CDR2 as SYDVKM. The CDR3 DNA follows: TGTGCCAGCAAATTGGCAGGGAGGGGCTACGAGCAGTACTTC. Amino acids: CASKLAGRGYEQYF. Full variable domain (remainder filled in from reference TRBV28 and TRBJ2-7): DVKVTQSSRYLVKRTGEKVFLECVQDMDHENMFWYRQDPGLGLRLIYFSYDVKMKEKGDIPEGYSVSREKKERFSLILESASTNQTSMYLCASKLAGRGYEQYFGPGTRLTVT.

V and J are TRBV30 and TRBJ1-4; D uncertain. Trimming pared 2 bases from V and 3 bases from J, leaving 16 bases between. The germline gives CDR1 GTSNPN, CDR2 SVGIG (reference sequence). The CDR3 covers 16 residues. The CDR3 sequence: CAWSKLSLTANEKLFF. DNA for the CDR3: TGTGCCTGGAGTAAGTTGAGTCTAACAGCTAATGAAAAACTGTTTTTT.

The DNA of the CDR3 is TGTGCCAGCAGCGTAGCCCCCCGGGACAGTAATGAAAAACTGTTTTTT. This codes for CASSVAPRDSNEKLFF. The chain has TRBV9 and TRBJ1-4; 7 nucleotides align to TRBD1. V dropped 0 bases and J dropped 4; count of bases not matched to a gene: 6. Looked up from germline, CDR1 is SGDLS and CDR2 is YYNGEE. The CDR3 is made up of 16 amino acids.

The chain has TRBV28 and TRBJ1-2, with TRBD1 matching over 7 bases. Germline lookup yields CDR1 MDHEN and CDR2 SYDVKM. The trim removed 6 bases at V and 2 bases at J, leaving 3 bases unmatched. CDR3 length: 13 amino acids. CDR3 loop: CASSKTGNYGYTF. The CDR3 DNA sequence: TGTGCCAGCAGCAAGACAGGGAACTATGGCTACACCTTC.

There are a few counts of this clone. In nucleotides, the CDR3 is TGTGCCAGCAGCTTAATTGGGACAGGGGAAACTGAAGCTTTCTTT. This sequence encodes CASSLIGTGETEAFF. The chain uses TRBV7-3 and TRBJ1-1; 10 bases agree with TRBD1. The germline gives CDR1 SGHTA, CDR2 FQGTGA. The CDR3 has 15 amino acids. V lost 1 base and J lost 5; bases outside the gene matches: 4.

The sample holds a few counts of this clone. The chain combines TRBV21-1 with TRBJ1-4; the D call TRBD1 from the table was never checked on the DNA. TRBV21-1 is listed as a pseudogene. This CDR3 contains 14 residues. This CDR3 is CASSNPSTNEKLFF. The CDR3 DNA reads TGTGCCAGCAGCAACCCATCAACTAATGAAAAACTGTTTTTT.

CDR3 loop: CAARTGPNTEAFF. As DNA, the CDR3 is TGTGCCGCCAGGACAGGGCCGAACACTGAAGCTTTCTTT. V is TRBV19 and J is TRBJ1-1; TRBD1 matches at 8 bases. The V gene end was trimmed by 11 bases and the J gene end by 1 base; junction bases not matched to a gene: 6. The CDR3 contains 13 residues. Per germline, CDR1 LNHDA and CDR2 SQIVND (reference sequence).

The chain links TRBV2 to TRBJ2-2; weak D call: TRBD1 (5 bases). This CDR3 has 13 amino acids. Trimming shortened V by 4 bases and J by 7 bases, and 10 bases separated the two germline ends. Germline loops: CDR1 SNHLY, CDR2 FYNNEI. Written as DNA, the CDR3 is TGTGCCAGCAGTGGCAGGGATGGCGGGGAGCTGTTTTTT. Its protein is CASSGRDGGELFF.

This clone was seen a handful of times. The chain combines TRBV30 with TRBJ1-5; D unresolved. This CDR3 spans 15 amino acids. The germline gives CDR1 GTSNPN, CDR2 SVGIG (reference sequence). The germline V and J ends were trimmed by 0 bases and 2 bases, with 11 bases remaining between them. The CDR3 sequence: CAWSVREGGNQPQHF. CDR3 DNA sequence: TGTGCCTGGAGTGTACGAGAGGGAGGCAATCAGCCCCAGCATTTT.

The V call is TRBV6-1, the J call TRBJ2-3; 8 bases fit TRBD2. Germline loops: CDR1 MNHNS, CDR2 SASEGT. The CDR3 loop spans 20 amino acids. Trimming removed 1 base from V and 1 base from J; junction bases left unmatched: 16. The CDR3, as DNA: TGTGCCAGCAGTGAAGTTCATCGGGAGGGCCGCGGGGATGGCACAGATACGCAGTATTTT. Its protein product is CASSEVHREGRGDGTDTQYF.

This clone has a handful of counts. The V and J genes are TRBV12-5 and TRBJ2-1; 9 nucleotides agree with TRBD2. Germline CDR1 LGHNT, CDR2 FRNRAP. After removal of 5 bases from V and 9 bases from J, the junction contained 5 bases not matched to a gene. This CDR3 has 13 amino acids. CDR3 sequence: CASGPSAGGEQFF. The DNA of the CDR3 is TGTGCTAGTGGTCCCTCAGCGGGAGGTGAGCAGTTCTTC.

This clone was observed a handful of times. The chain couples TRBV4-2 to TRBJ1-5; D may be TRBD1 (6 bases). This CDR3 comprises 14 residues. V was pared by 0 bases and J by 11 bases, with 14 bases between. The germline V gene encodes CDR1 LGHNA and CDR2 YNFKEQ. The CDR3 here is CASSQDGSGVAQHF. The CDR3 nucleotides are TGTGCCAGCAGCCAAGACGGGTCAGGGGTGGCCCAGCATTTT.